This T cell receptor (beta chain) was obtained from a study of lymphopenia after photon versus proton radiotherapy. Findings and caveats of the study: Relative stability marked proton patients; photon patients lost diversity and naive cells. Only patients who died were analyzed for survival; proton advantage is unproven. Oligoclonal CD8+ Temra expansion after nadir drove photon patients' diversity drop.

TCRdb keeps only in-frame clones here, not all; method: immunoSEQ multiplex PCR. The sample contains some 20,000 clones, about 93% of which appear only once. This CDR3 comprises 14 residues. Germline CDR1 and CDR2: KGHSH and LQKENI. Trimming cost V 1 base and J 2 bases, with 8 bases left between them. A single count supports this clone. Its matching antigen is unknown. The sequencing used peripheral blood, collected from a patient treated with photon-based radiotherapy. The chain recombines TRBV18 with TRBJ1-1; D not resolved. The source of this sequence is a man between 60 and 75 years old with pancreatic cancer. The CDR3 region has the DNA TGTGCCAGCTCACCACTCCCGACAAACACTGAAGCTTTCTTT. This codes for CASSPLPTNTEAFF.